The 4 T cell receptor beta chains below were found in one sample sequenced in a study of blood T cell repertoires in COVID-19 (dated by TCRdb to about 2020). The library was built by means of the immunoSEQ multiplex PCR assay. TCRdb limited this immuneACCESS table to in-frame rearrangements with V and J called. A share of clones is missing; checked studies link under half to unresolved V genes, and the rest is unexplained. The sample table lists about 69,000 clones, around 93% of them with a count of one. The ten biggest clones cover about 5% of the sample. Sequencing was carried out using peripheral blood. The receptors were gathered from an older woman with active COVID-19.

This clone turned up a few times. This sequence joins TRBV7-2 and TRBJ2-7, with TRBD2 as a possible D gene (6 bases). Trimming took 4 bases from V and 0 from J, leaving 10 bases between them. Per germline, CDR1 SGHTA and CDR2 FQGNSA. The CDR3 extends over 14 amino acids. In DNA form, the CDR3 reads TGTGCCAGCAGCTACGGACTATACTCCTACGAGCAGTACTTC. Its translation: CASSYGLYSYEQYF.

CDR3 in amino acids: CASSEASRFGGEQFF. The CDR3 region has the DNA TGTGCCAGCAGTGAAGCTTCCCGGTTCGGGGGTGAGCAGTTCTTC. The gene calls are TRBV6-1 and TRBJ2-1, with a possible D match to TRBD2 (6 bases). The CDR3 extends over 15 amino acids. V shed 0 bases and J shed 9 bases, with 15 bases lying between them. Germline CDR1 MNHNS, CDR2 SASEGT.

V gene TRBV5-1 combines with J gene TRBJ1-6; D might be TRBD1 (5 bases). The ends were cut back, 4 bases at V and 6 bases at J, with 17 bases in the middle. Germline V gives CDR1 SGHRS, CDR2 YFSETQ. The CDR3 is 16 residues long. In nucleotides, the CDR3 is TGCGCCAGCAGCCCCCGAGCGGGGGGAAGTAATTCACCCCTCCACTTT. Translating gives CASSPRAGGSNSPLHF.

This clone was seen only a few times. The CDR3 DNA sequence: TGTGCCAGCAGCTTAGTTGCCGGGATAACCTACAATGAGCAGTTCTTC. As protein: CASSLVAGITYNEQFF. The rearrangement joins TRBV7-9 to TRBJ2-1, with TRBD2 as a possible D gene (5 bases). Germline V lookup: CDR1 SEHNR, CDR2 FQNEAQ (reference sequence). The CDR3 totals 16 residues. Deletions cut 1 base from V and 2 bases from J, with 12 bases between.